The text below deals with one T cell receptor (beta chain). What it recognizes is unknown. Primers included in the PCR were 60 Vbeta and 13 Jbeta primers. Sequencing was performed with immunoSEQ multiplex PCR; in TCRdb, only in-frame clones are kept and a portion is missing. The profile shows about 99,000 clones, less than 85% of them singletons. The data stem from a study of cytomegalovirus exposure and HLA in healthy donors. Study results and limitations: Being productive about 90% or about 30% of the time was typical of most TCR beta V segments in an earlier analysis. The sole available immune exposure information was CMV serostatus. Reports indicated that the classifier achieved high specificity and sensitivity in diagnosing cytomegalovirus status.

The CDR3 runs 13 residues. The V gene's germline CDR1 is SNHLY and CDR2 FYNNEI. V trimming: 3 bases; J trimming: 6 bases; junction bases outside the gene matches: 1. The sequence was collected from a woman between 18 and 30 years old in good health and CMV-seropositive. The V call is TRBV2, the J call TRBJ2-3; 9 positions match TRBD2. The sequenced sample was PBMCs. The DNA of the CDR3 is TGTGCCAGCAGTGATGGACTAGCGGATACGCAGTATTTT. Translation: CASSDGLADTQYF.